The 13 T cell receptor beta chains given below trace back to one sample, sequenced in a study of T cell responses to AZD1222 COVID-19 vaccine. Profiling relied on immunoSEQ multiplex PCR, and the TCRdb table lists in-frame clones only, not all of them. The data show 90,000 to 120,000 clones, roughly nine tenths seen once. The specimen comprised peripheral blood, sampled on day 0 of AZD1222 vaccination. The receptors shown here come from an adult in good health.

The V gene is TRBV9, the J gene TRBJ2-1; either TRBD1 or TRBD2 may supply D (5 bases each). CDR1 SGDLS and CDR2 YYNGEE come from the germline V gene. The V end lost 0 bases, the J end lost 2 bases, and 12 bases lay between the germline ends. This CDR3 has 16 amino acids. CDR3 bases: TGTGCCAGCAGCGTAGCAGGGACCGGGGCCTACAATGAGCAGTTCTTC. Amino acid sequence: CASSVAGTGAYNEQFF.

This chain connects TRBV4-2 to TRBJ1-3; 7 bases match TRBD1. From germline, CDR1 is LGHNA and CDR2 YNFKEQ. With V trimmed by 0 bases and J by 8 bases, 10 bases remained unmatched. The CDR3 is 16 amino acids. The CDR3 DNA is TGTGCCAGCAGCCAAGATCTAGGGGGCTCAGGGCACACCATATATTTT. It encodes CASSQDLGGSGHTIYF.

The genes are TRBV7-3 and TRBJ2-5, with D unclear. This CDR3 is 15 amino acids long. Germline lookup yields CDR1 SGHTA and CDR2 FQGTGA. V lost 4 bases and J 1 base, leaving 13 bases between the germline ends. CDR3 loop: CASSSNGAIQETQYF. CDR3 in DNA: TGTGCCAGCAGCTCCAATGGAGCTATCCAAGAGACCCAGTACTTC.

The chain combines TRBV4-3 with TRBJ2-1; D perhaps matches TRBD1 (6 bases). Germline V CDR1 and CDR2: LGHNA, YSLEER. CDR3 length: 14 amino acids. V was trimmed by 3 bases and J by 10 bases, leaving 16 bases between them. The CDR3 DNA reads as TGCGCCAGCAGCCATGACCCCCAGGGGCGCGAGCAGTTCTTC. Translating it yields CASSHDPQGREQFF.

This clone was observed once. The rearrangement joins TRBV18 to TRBJ2-7; 8 positions match TRBD1. V gave up 3 bases and J gave up 0 bases; unmatched junction bases: 4. Germline CDR1 is KGHSH and CDR2 is LQKENI. The CDR3 spans 15 residues. In nucleotides, the CDR3 is TGTGCCAGCTCACCCAGGGGGCATAGCTCCTACGAGCAGTACTTC. Translating gives CASSPRGHSSYEQYF.

This clone has just one count. The chain employs TRBV28 and TRBJ1-1, with 7 bases that match TRBD1. The germline V gene encodes CDR1 MDHEN and CDR2 SYDVKM. This CDR3 has 13 residues. Germline trimming cut 5 bases from V and 4 bases from J; bases unmatched to any gene: 4. CDR3 DNA sequence: TGTGCCAGCAGTCTCCCAGGGGGCACTGAAGCTTTCTTT. Protein product: CASSLPGGTEAFF.

V is TRBV19 and J is TRBJ1-1; the D is unclear. Germline assignment: CDR1 LNHDA and CDR2 SQIVND (reference sequence). CDR3 size: 13 residues. V was pared by 4 bases and J by 2 bases, with 8 bases between. The CDR3 DNA reads TGTGCCAGTAGTACCCGATACAACACTGAAGCTTTCTTT. Encoded protein: CASSTRYNTEAFF.

The chain is built from TRBV9 and TRBJ1-3; 8 bases match TRBD1. CDR1 is SGDLS and CDR2 is YYNGEE in the germline V gene. This CDR3 region has 13 residues. V was clipped by 6 bases and J by 2 bases; unmatched bases: 1. This chain's CDR3 is CASTGGTGNTIYF. CDR3 DNA sequence: TGTGCCAGCACAGGGGGCACTGGAAACACCATATATTTT.

The V gene is TRBV5-4, the J gene TRBJ2-2; the D gene is possibly TRBD1 (5 bases). Germline V lookup: CDR1 SGHNT, CDR2 YYREEE (reference sequence). This CDR3 region has 15 residues. V shed 3 bases and J shed 4 bases, with 13 bases lying between them. The CDR3 sequence: CASSSTALLTGELFF. The DNA of the CDR3 is TGTGCCAGCAGCTCGACAGCGCTGCTCACCGGGGAGCTGTTTTTT.

This chain connects TRBV19 to TRBJ1-5; no clear D gene. V gave up 5 bases and J gave up 0 bases, with 11 bases separating them. In germline, CDR1 is LNHDA, CDR2 SQIVND (reference sequence). The CDR3 covers 15 residues. The CDR3 reads CASSPESYSNQPQHF. CDR3 in DNA: TGTGCCAGTAGTCCGGAGAGCTATAGCAATCAGCCCCAGCATTTT.

The chain employs TRBV5-1 and TRBJ2-1; 9 positions match TRBD2. CDR1 and CDR2 from the germline V gene are SGHRS and YFSETQ. Losses at the gene ends were 4 bases for V and 8 bases for J; bases not matched to a gene: 13. The CDR3 covers 16 residues. The CDR3 DNA follows: TGCGCCAGCAGCCCCAGACGCGGGAGGGGGGCCGATGAGCAGTTCTTC. Its protein product is CASSPRRGRGADEQFF.

The rearrangement links TRBV7-6 to TRBJ2-5, with 7 bases aligning to TRBD2. CDR1 and CDR2 from the germline V gene are SGHVS and FNYEAQ. With V trimmed by 7 bases and J by 4 bases, 12 bases remained unmatched. The CDR3 sequence is 15 residues long. The CDR3 bases are TGTGCCAGCACCTTGGGAGCGGGCGGGGGAGAGACCCAGTACTTC. This codes for CASTLGAGGGETQYF.

This clone appeared once. The V call is TRBV7-3, the J call TRBJ2-2; D is unclear. In germline, CDR1 is SGHTA, CDR2 FQGTGA. Trimming took 1 base from V and 8 from J, leaving 5 bases between them. This CDR3 is built from 12 residues. CDR3 sequence (DNA): TGTGCCAGCAGCTTAAAGGAAGGGGAGCTGTTTTTT. It encodes CASSLKEGELFF. The variable domain in full, completed from reference TRBV7-3 and TRBJ2-2, reads GAGVSQTPSNKVTEKGKYVELRCDPISGHTALYWYRQSLGQGPEFLIYFQGTGAADDSGLPNDRFFAVRPEGSVSTLKIQRTERGDSAVYLCASSLKEGELFFGEGSRLTVL.